Detailed here is one T cell receptor (beta chain). The antigen remains unidentified. The germline V gene has CDR1 WSHSY and CDR2 SAAADI. This CDR3 has 14 amino acids. V dropped 6 bases and J dropped 2 bases, with 14 bases sitting between them. These data belong to a study of identical twins. Study-level findings and limits: Abundant beta clonotypes from cord blood had fewer insertions, unlike memory repertoires, which showed none. In zero-insertion analyses, partial confounding could arise from invariant MAIT and iNKT cells. Out-of-frame alpha sequences common to twins exhibited an excess of low generation probability.

Template switching supplied a universal primer site; unique molecular identifiers were carried on the cDNA. TCRdb reprocessed the 5' RACE reads via MiXCR and lists one record per CDR3 protein. The sample yields under 250,000 distinct CDR3 sequences, 7.5% seen once. The sample was also linked to a second study, of yellow fever vaccine responses in identical twins.

The genes are TRBV10-2 and TRBJ2-7, with D possibly being TRBD2 (6 bases). The TCR comes from a woman younger than 30 in good health. Sequenced input: memory (CD45RO+) T cells sorted from blood. The DNA of the CDR3 is TGCGCCAGCAGACACCAAACGGGAGCCTACGAGCAGTACTTC. Its translation: CASRHQTGAYEQYF.